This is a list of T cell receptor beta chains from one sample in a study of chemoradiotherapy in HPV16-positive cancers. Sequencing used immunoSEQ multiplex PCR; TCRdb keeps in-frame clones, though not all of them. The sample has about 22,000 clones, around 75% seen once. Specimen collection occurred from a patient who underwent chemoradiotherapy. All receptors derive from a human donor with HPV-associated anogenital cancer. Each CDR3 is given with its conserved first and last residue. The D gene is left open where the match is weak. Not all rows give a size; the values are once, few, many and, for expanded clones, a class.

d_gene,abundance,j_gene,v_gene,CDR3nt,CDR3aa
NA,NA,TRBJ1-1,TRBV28,TGTGCCAGCAGTTTTATACGGAGGAACACTGAAGCTTTCTTT,CASSFIRRNTEAFF
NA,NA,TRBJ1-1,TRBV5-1,TGCGCCAGCAGCTTGCAGGGAACTGAAGCTTTCTTT,CASSLQGTEAFF
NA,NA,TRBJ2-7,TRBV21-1,TGTGCCAGCCGGCGGACAGGACTCCCTAGAGAGCAGTACTTC,CASRRTGLPREQYF
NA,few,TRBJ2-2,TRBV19,TGTGCCAGTAGTCCCTTGGACACCGGGGAGCTGTTTTTT,CASSPLDTGELFF
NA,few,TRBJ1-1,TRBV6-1,TGTGCCAGCATCCGAGGAGCACCCAACACTGAAGCTTTCTTT,CASIRGAPNTEAFF
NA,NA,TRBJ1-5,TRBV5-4,TGTGCCAGCAGCTTGGACAGGGCCTTTGAGCCCCAGCATTTT,CASSLDRAFEPQHF
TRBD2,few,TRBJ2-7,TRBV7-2,TGTGCCAGCTCAAGCGGGGGGAGCTCCTACGAGCAGTACTTC,CASSSGGSSYEQYF
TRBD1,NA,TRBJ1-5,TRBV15,TGTGCCACCAGCGGCCAGGGGGCCTCGTTCTATAGCAATCAGCCCCAGCATTTT,CATSGQGASFYSNQPQHF
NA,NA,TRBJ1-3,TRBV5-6,TGTGCCAGCAGCCTTGGTGGAAACACCATATATTTT,CASSLGGNTIYF
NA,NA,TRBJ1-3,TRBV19,TGTGCCAGTAAGGCGGGGGGCCGGGTCAACACCATATATTTT,CASKAGGRVNTIYF
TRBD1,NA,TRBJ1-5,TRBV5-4,TGTGCCAGCAGCCTGGACAGGGGTGCTCAGCCCCAGCATTTT,CASSLDRGAQPQHF
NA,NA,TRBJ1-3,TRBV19,TGTGCCAGTACCCGACGGACCTCTGGAAACACCATATATTTT,CASTRRTSGNTIYF
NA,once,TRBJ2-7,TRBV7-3,TGTGCCAGCAGCTTAGCTTCAGGACCATCCTACGAGCAGTACTTC,CASSLASGPSYEQYF
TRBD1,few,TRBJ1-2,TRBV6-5,TGTGCCAGCACTAGGACAGGCGGGAACTATGGCTACACCTTC,CASTRTGGNYGYTF
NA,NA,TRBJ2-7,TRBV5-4,TGTGCCAGCAGCTTGGCTAGCCAGGGGGGACTCTACGAGCAGTACTTC,CASSLASQGGLYEQYF
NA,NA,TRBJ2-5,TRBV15,TGTGCCACCAGCAGTGCCGGACTGATCCAAGAGACCCAGTACTTC,CATSSAGLIQETQYF
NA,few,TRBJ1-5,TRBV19,TGTGCTACAACGAATCGACAGTCCAATCAGCCCCAGCATTTT,CATTNRQSNQPQHF
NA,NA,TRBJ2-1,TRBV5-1,TGCGCCAGCAGCTTGGGGGGAAACGGGCTTAGGGAGCAGTTCTTC,CASSLGGNGLREQFF
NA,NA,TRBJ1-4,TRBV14,TGTGCCAGCAGCCAATCTGCGGCAGCCGAGAATGAAAAACTGTTTTTT,CASSQSAAAENEKLFF
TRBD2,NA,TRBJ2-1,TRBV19,TGTGCCAGTAGTATAGTAAGGGCTAGCGGGAGGCTCTACAATGAGCAGTTCTTC,CASSIVRASGRLYNEQFF
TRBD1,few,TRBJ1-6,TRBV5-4,TGTGCCAGCAGGGCCGGGACAGTTGGTTCACCCCTCCACTTT,CASRAGTVGSPLHF
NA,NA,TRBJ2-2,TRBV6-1,TGTGCCAGCCTAGACAAGTACAACACCGGGGAGCTGTTTTTT,CASLDKYNTGELFF
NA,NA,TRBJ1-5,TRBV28,TGTGCCAGCAGTGGGGCATGGGGCAATCAGCCCCAGCATTTT,CASSGAWGNQPQHF
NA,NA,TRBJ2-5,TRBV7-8,TGTGCCAGCAGCCGAGGGGGTCAGAAAGAGACCCAGTACTTC,CASSRGGQKETQYF
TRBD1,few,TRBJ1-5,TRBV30,TGTGCCTGGAGTACAGGACAGGTGGGAAATCAGCCCCAGCATTTT,CAWSTGQVGNQPQHF
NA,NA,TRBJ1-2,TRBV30,TGTGCCTGGAGTGTACAGGGTTTAGGGGGCTACACCTTC,CAWSVQGLGGYTF
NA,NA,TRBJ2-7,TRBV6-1,TGTGCCAGCAGTGAAGCGGTAGCCAGGACTCAAAAGTACTTC,CASSEAVARTQKYF
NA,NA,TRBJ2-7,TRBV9,TGTGCCAGCAGCGTTCAGTCTATCTCCTACGAGCAGTACTTC,CASSVQSISYEQYF
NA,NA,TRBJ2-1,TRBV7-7,TGTGCTAGCAGCTTAGGCGGTGGAAGCAATGAGCAGTTCTTC,CASSLGGGSNEQFF
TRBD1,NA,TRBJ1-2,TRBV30,TGTGCCTGGAGTTCCCCCGGGACAGGTCCGTGGGTTGGCTACACCTTC,CAWSSPGTGPWVGYTF
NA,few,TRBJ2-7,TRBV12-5,TGTGCTAGTGGTTTGCAGCTCCCCTCGGACGAGCAGTACTTC,CASGLQLPSDEQYF
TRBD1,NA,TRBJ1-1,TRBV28,TGTGCCAGCAGATTCCTAGGGGGCAACACTGAAGCTTTCTTT,CASRFLGGNTEAFF
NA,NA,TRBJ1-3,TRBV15,TGTGCCACCAGCAGAGGAGGGGGGTTGGGATCTGGAAACACCATATATTTT,CATSRGGGLGSGNTIYF
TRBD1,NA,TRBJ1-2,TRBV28,TGTGCCAGCAGTTCCGGGACAGGGGGTCGAGGCTACACCTTC,CASSSGTGGRGYTF
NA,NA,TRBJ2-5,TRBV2,TGTGCCAGCAGTGATCCACCAATCCAAGAGACCCAGTACTTC,CASSDPPIQETQYF
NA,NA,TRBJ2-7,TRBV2,TGTGCCAGCAGTTCCGACAGATACGAGCAGTACTTC,CASSSDRYEQYF
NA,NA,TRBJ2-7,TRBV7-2,TGTGCCAGCAGCTCGGGACACGGTGTCTACGAGCAGTACTTC,CASSSGHGVYEQYF
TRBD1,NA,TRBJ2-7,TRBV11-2,TGTGCCAGCAGCTCGGACAGGGGGGCCTTCGTGACCTACGAGCAGTACTTC,CASSSDRGAFVTYEQYF
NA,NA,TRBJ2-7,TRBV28,TGTGCCAGCAGTTTGCCTCAGTACGAGCAGTACTTC,CASSLPQYEQYF
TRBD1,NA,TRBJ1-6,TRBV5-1,TGCGCCAGCAGTTTAGCCGGACAGGAGCGTTCACCCCTCCACTTT,CASSLAGQERSPLHF